A single TCR beta chain is shown here with its context. Its antigen is unknown. The data stem from a study of response to subunit inactivated influenza vaccine. Study-wide points: Few new T cells, the authors suggested, are recruited by each seasonal influenza vaccination.

TCRdb fed the RT-PCR reads into MiXCR, producing one record per CDR3 protein. Of about 700,000 distinct CDR3 sequences listed, approximately 13% were seen once; the top ten hold less than 7%. The sequence was collected from a man in his fifties who received an inactivated influenza vaccine. Sequencing was performed on PBMCs from blood, taken roughly 15 days before vaccination.

The CDR3 here is CSVAQGRDEKLFF. As DNA, the CDR3 is TGCAGCGTTGCGCAGGGAAGAGATGAAAAACTGTTTTTT. The V and J genes are TRBV29-1 and TRBJ1-4, with D tentatively TRBD1 (5 bases). Germline loops: CDR1 SQVTM, CDR2 ANQGSEA. Trimming shortened V by 4 bases and J by 6 bases, and 12 bases separated the two germline ends. This CDR3 comprises 13 residues.